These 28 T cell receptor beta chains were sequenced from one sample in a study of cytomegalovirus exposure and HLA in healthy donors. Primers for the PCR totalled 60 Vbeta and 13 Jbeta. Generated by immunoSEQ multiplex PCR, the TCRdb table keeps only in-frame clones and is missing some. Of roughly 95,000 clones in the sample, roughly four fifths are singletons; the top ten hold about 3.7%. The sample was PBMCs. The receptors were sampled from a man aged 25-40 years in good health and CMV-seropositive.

The CDR3 DNA follows: TGCGCCAGCAGTGAGTCCAACAGGGCACACGAGCAGTACTTC. Translated: CASSESNRAHEQYF. The chain links TRBV10-1 to TRBJ2-7; D may be TRBD1 (6 bases). V shed 0 bases and J shed 5 bases, with 11 bases lying between them. The germline V gene has CDR1 WNHNN and CDR2 SYGVQD (reference sequence). The CDR3 runs 14 residues.

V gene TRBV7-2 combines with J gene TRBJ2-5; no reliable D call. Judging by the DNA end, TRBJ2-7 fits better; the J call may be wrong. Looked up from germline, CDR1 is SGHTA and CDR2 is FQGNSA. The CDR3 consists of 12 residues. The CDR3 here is CASSHPSYEQYF. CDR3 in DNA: TGTGCCAGCAGCCACCCCTCCTACGAGCAGTACTTC.

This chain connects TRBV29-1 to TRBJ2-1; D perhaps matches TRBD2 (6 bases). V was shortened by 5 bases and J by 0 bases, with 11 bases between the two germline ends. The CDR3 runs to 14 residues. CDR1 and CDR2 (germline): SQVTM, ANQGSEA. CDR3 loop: CSVTDSGSYNEQFF. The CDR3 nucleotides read TGCAGCGTTACAGATAGCGGCTCCTACAATGAGCAGTTCTTC.

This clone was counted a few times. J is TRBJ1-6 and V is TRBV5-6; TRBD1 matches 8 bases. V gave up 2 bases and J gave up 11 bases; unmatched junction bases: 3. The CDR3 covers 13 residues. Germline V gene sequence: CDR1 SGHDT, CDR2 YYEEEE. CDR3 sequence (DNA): TGTGCCAGCAGCTTCAGGGGGCGGGCACCCCTCCACTTT. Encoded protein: CASSFRGRAPLHF. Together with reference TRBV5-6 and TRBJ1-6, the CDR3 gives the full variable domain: DAGVTQSPTHLIKTRGQQVTLRCSPKSGHDTVSWYQQALGQGPQFIFQYYEEEERQRGNFPDRFSGHQFPNYSSELNVNALLLGDSALYLCASSFRGRAPLHFGNGTRLTVT.

CDR3 DNA: TGTGCCAGCAGACAGGGGCCGAACACCGGGGAGCTGTTTTTT. Its translation: CASRQGPNTGELFF. The chain joins TRBV6-1 to TRBJ2-2; TRBD1 matches 7 bases. Germline CDR1 is MNHNS and CDR2 is SASEGT. This CDR3 has 14 residues. V shed 6 bases, J shed 0 bases, and the junction held 1 base outside the gene matches.

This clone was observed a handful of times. CDR3 sequence: CASSNPRETGYNSPLHF. CDR3 nucleotide sequence: TGTGCCAGCAGTAACCCCCGAGAGACGGGGTATAATTCACCCCTCCACTTT. V is TRBV27 and J is TRBJ1-6; D remains unclear. Germline assignment: CDR1 MNHEY and CDR2 SMNVEV (reference sequence). CDR3 length: 17 residues. The germline V and J ends were trimmed by 5 bases and 4 bases, with 18 bases remaining between them.

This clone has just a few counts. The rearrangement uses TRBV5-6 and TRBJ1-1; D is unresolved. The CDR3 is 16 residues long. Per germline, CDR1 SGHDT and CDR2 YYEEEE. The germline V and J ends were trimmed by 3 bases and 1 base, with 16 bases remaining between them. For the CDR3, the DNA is TGTGCCAGCAGCTCTAACTTTAAACACAGGAACACTGAAGCTTTCTTT. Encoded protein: CASSSNFKHRNTEAFF.

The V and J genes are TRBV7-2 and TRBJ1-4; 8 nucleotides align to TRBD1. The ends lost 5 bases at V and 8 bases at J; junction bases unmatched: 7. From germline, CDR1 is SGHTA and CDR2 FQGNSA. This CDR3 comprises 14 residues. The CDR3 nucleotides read TGTGCCAGCAGCGAGCAGGGGGCTCGGGAAAAACTGTTTTTT. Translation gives CASSEQGAREKLFF. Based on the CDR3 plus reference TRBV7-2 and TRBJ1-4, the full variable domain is GAGVSQSPSNKVTEKGKDVELRCDPISGHTALYWYRQSLGQGLEFLIYFQGNSAPDKSGLPSDRFSAERTGGSVSTLTIQRTQQEDSAVYLCASSEQGAREKLFFGSGTQLSVL.

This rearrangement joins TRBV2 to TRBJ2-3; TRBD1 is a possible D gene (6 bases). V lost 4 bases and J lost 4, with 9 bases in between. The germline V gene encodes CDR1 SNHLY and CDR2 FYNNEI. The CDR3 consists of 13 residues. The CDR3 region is CASSGQGPDTQYF. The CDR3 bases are TGTGCCAGCAGTGGGCAGGGGCCAGATACGCAGTATTTT.

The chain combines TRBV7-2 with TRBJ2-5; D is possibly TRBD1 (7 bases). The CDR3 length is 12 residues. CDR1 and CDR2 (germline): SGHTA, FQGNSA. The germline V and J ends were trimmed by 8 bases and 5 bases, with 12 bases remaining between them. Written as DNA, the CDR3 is TGTGCCAGCCAGGGGGGATCGGAGACCCAGTACTTC. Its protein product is CASQGGSETQYF.

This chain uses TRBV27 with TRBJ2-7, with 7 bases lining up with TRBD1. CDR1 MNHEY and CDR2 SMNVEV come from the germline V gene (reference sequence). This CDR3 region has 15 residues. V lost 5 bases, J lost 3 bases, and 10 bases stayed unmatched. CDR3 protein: CASSLIQGLGYEQYF. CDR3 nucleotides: TGTGCCAGCAGTCTCATACAGGGGTTAGGCTACGAGCAGTACTTC.

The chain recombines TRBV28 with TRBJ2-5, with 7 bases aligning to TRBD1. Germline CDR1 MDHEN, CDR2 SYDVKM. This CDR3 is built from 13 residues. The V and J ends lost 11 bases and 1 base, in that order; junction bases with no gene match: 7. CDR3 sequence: CALSGGPQETQYF. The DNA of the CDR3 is TGTGCCCTATCAGGGGGACCCCAAGAGACCCAGTACTTC.

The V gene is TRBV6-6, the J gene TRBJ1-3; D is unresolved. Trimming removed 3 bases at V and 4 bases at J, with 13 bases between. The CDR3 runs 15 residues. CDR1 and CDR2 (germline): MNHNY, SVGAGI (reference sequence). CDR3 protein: CASSYVTHLGNTIYF. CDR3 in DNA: TGTGCCAGCAGTTATGTGACACACCTAGGAAACACCATATATTTT.

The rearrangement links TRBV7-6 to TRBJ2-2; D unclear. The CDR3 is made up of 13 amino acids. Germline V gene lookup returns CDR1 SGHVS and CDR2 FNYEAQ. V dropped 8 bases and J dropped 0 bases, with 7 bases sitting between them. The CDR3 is CASRGANTGELFF. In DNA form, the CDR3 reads TGTGCCAGCCGCGGAGCGAACACCGGGGAGCTGTTTTTT.

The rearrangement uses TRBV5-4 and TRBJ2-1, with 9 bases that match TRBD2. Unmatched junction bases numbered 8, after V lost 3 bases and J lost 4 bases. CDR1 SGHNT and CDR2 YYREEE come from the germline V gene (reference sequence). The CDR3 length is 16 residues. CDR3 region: CASSSSGDGHYNEQFF. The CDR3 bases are TGTGCCAGCAGCTCTAGCGGGGACGGACATTACAATGAGCAGTTCTTC.

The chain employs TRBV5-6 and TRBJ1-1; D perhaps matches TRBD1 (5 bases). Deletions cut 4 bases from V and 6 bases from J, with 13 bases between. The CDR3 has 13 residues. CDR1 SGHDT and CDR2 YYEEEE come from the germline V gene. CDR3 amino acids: CASSPLDTSEAFF. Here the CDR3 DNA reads TGTGCCAGCAGCCCGTTGGACACCTCTGAAGCTTTCTTT. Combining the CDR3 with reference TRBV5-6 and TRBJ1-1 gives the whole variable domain DAGVTQSPTHLIKTRGQQVTLRCSPKSGHDTVSWYQQALGQGPQFIFQYYEEEERQRGNFPDRFSGHQFPNYSSELNVNALLLGDSALYLCASSPLDTSEAFFGQGTRLTVV.

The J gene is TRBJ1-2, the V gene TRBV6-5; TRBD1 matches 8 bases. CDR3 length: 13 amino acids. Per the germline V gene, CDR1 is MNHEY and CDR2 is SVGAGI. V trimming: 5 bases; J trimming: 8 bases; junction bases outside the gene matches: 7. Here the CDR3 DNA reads TGTGCCAGCAGTCCCGGACAGGGAAGGGGCTACACCTTC. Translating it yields CASSPGQGRGYTF.

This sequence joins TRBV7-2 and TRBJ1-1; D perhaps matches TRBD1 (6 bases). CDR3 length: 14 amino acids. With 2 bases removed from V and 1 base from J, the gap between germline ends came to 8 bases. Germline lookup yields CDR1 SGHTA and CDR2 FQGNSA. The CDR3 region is CASSLNRANTEAFF. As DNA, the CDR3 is TGTGCCAGCAGCTTAAACAGGGCGAACACTGAAGCTTTCTTT. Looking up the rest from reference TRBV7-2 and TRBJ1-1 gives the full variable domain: GAGVSQSPSNKVTEKGKDVELRCDPISGHTALYWYRQSLGQGLEFLIYFQGNSAPDKSGLPSDRFSAERTGGSVSTLTIQRTQQEDSAVYLCASSLNRANTEAFFGQGTRLTVV.

The CDR3 is CASSGGLGISGELFF. The CDR3 DNA reads as TGTGCCAGCAGCGGGGGACTAGGAATCAGCGGGGAGCTGTTTTTT. The rearrangement joins TRBV7-6 to TRBJ2-2, with TRBD2 matching 8 bases. CDR3 length: 15 amino acids. Germline values: CDR1 SGHVS, CDR2 FNYEAQ. Unmatched junction bases numbered 9, after V lost 5 bases and J lost 7 bases.

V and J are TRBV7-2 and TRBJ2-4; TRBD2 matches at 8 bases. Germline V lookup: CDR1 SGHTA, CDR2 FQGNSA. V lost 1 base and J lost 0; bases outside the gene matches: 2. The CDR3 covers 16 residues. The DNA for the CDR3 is TGTGCCAGCAGCTTAGATAGCGGGATAGCCAAAAACATTCAGTACTTC. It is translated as CASSLDSGIAKNIQYF.

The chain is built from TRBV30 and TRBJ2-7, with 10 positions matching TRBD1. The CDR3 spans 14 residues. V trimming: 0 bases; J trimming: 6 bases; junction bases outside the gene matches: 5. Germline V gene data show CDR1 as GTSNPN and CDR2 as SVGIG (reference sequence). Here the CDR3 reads CAWSVGQGPSEQYF. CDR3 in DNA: TGTGCCTGGAGTGTGGGACAGGGGCCGTCCGAGCAGTACTTC.

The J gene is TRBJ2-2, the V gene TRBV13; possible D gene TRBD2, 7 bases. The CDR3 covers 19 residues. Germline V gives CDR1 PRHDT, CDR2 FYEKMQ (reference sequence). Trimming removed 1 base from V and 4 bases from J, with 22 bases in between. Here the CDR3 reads CASSLVDGRTRGGTGELFF. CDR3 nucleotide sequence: TGTGCCAGCAGCTTAGTGGACGGGAGGACACGAGGGGGCACCGGGGAGCTGTTTTTT.

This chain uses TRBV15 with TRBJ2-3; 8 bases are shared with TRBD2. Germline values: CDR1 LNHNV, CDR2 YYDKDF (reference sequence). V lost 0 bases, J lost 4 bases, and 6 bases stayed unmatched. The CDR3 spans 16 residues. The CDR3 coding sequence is TGTGCCACCAGCAGAGATCTTCGGGGGGGAGCAGATACGCAGTATTTT. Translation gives CATSRDLRGGADTQYF. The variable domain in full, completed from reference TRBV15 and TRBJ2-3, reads DAMVIQNPRYQVTQFGKPVTLSCSQTLNHNVMYWYQQKSSQAPKLLFHYYDKDFNNEADTPDNFQSRRPNTSFCFLDIRSPGLGDTAMYLCATSRDLRGGADTQYFGPGTRLTVL.

The DNA of the CDR3 is TGTGCCAGCAGTGATTCCACCGGGACAGCCGGGGAGCTGTTTTTT. Amino acids: CASSDSTGTAGELFF. This chain connects TRBV2 to TRBJ2-2, with TRBD1 matching 7 bases. The CDR3 loop spans 15 amino acids. The germline V gene encodes CDR1 SNHLY and CDR2 FYNNEI. Trimming took 3 bases from V and 6 from J; bases not matched to a gene: 7. Full variable domain (missing parts from reference TRBV2 and TRBJ2-2): EPEVTQTPSHQVTQMGQEVILRCVPISNHLYFYWYRQILGQKVEFLVSFYNNEISEKSEIFDDQFSVERPDGSNFTLKIRSTKLEDSAMYFCASSDSTGTAGELFFGEGSRLTVL.

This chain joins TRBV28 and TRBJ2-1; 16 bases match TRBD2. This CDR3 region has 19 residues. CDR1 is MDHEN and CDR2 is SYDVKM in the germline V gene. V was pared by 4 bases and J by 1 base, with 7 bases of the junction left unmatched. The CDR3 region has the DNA TGTGCCAGCAGTTGGGGACTAGCGGGAGGGCACTCTTCCTACAATGAGCAGTTCTTC. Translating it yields CASSWGLAGGHSSYNEQFF. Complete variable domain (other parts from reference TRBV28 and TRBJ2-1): DVKVTQSSRYLVKRTGEKVFLECVQDMDHENMFWYRQDPGLGLRLIYFSYDVKMKEKGDIPEGYSVSREKKERFSLILESASTNQTSMYLCASSWGLAGGHSSYNEQFFGPGTRLTVL.

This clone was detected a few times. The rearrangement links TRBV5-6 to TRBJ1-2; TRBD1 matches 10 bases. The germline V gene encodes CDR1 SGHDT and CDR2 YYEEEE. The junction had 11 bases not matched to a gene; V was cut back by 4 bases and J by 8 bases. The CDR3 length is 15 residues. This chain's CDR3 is CASSTGTGDIIGYTF. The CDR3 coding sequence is TGTGCCAGCAGCACCGGGACAGGGGATATTATCGGCTACACCTTC.

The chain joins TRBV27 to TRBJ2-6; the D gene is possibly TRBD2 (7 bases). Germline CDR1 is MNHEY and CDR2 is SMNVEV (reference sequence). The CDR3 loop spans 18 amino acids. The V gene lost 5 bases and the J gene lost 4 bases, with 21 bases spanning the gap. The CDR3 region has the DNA TGTGCCAGCAGTCCCGCCGGGGGGCCGTCGGTCGGGGCCAACGTCCTGACTTTC. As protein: CASSPAGGPSVGANVLTF.

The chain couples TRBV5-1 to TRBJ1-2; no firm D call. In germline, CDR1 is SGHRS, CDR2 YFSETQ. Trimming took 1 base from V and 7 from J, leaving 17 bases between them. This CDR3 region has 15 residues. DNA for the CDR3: TGCGCCAGCAGCTTGTATGTTCCAATTGGACTTGGCTACACCTTC. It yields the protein CASSLYVPIGLGYTF.